These 17 T cell receptor beta chains share one sample of origin, sequenced in a study of spatial heterogeneity in lung cancer. General study findings and limits: Tumor mutation count correlated with how many alpha and beta TCRs expanded intratumorally.

No antigen has been assigned to these receptors. MiXCR, applied by TCRdb to the 5' RACE reads, yields one record per CDR3 protein. Of around 18,000 distinct CDR3 sequences listed, 5.8% are singletons. The time point here: sample taken at primary tumor resection. The sample was lung tumor tissue, taken at surgery. These receptors came from a female donor with early-stage non-small cell lung cancer.

There are many counts of this clonotype. This beta chain turned up in a library designed for alpha chains; as an off-target read, its abundance says little. The V and J genes are TRBV28 and TRBJ2-6; D gene unclear. The germline V gene encodes CDR1 MDHEN and CDR2 SYDVKM. Trimming pared 3 bases from V and 0 bases from J, leaving 9 bases between. The CDR3 extends over 16 amino acids. In DNA form, the CDR3 reads TGTGCCAGCAGTTTTGGGGAAAACTCTGGGGCCAACGTCCTGACTTTC. Amino acids: CASSFGENSGANVLTF.

Details on this clonotype: This beta chain is a stray sequence in a library constructed for alpha chains; its clone size is not meaningful. The V and J genes are TRBV9 and TRBJ2-7, with D perhaps being TRBD1 or TRBD2 (7 bases each). V was pared by 1 base and J by 4 bases, with 15 bases between. CDR1 and CDR2 (germline): SGDLS, YYNGEE. CDR3 length: 15 amino acids. Here the CDR3 reads CASSVSGDSSYEQYF. The CDR3 DNA follows: TGTGCCAGCAGCGTAAGCGGGGACAGCTCGTACGAGCAGTACTTC. The full variable domain, its missing parts supplied by reference TRBV9 and TRBJ2-7, is DSGVTQTPKHLITATGQRVTLRCSPRSGDLSVYWYQQSLDQGLQFLIQYYNGEERAKGNILERFSAQQFPDLHSELNLSSLELGDSALYFCASSVSGDSSYEQYFGPGTRLTVT.

This clonotype occurred many times. This beta chain is an unintended read in a library built for alpha chains; its size means little. The chain has TRBV5-1 and TRBJ1-4; TRBD1 matches 10 bases. The CDR3 is made up of 16 amino acids. V shed 4 bases and J 1 base; nucleotides not matched to a gene: 4. Germline-derived CDR1 and CDR2 are SGHRS and YFSETQ. CDR3 residues: CASSPDRGVTNEKLFF. The CDR3 bases are TGCGCCAGCAGCCCGGACAGGGGGGTAACTAATGAAAAACTGTTTTTT.

By frequency in the sample, this clonotype is medium-sized. This beta chain is an unintended read in a library built for alpha chains; its size means little. The V and J genes are TRBV20-1 and TRBJ1-1; TRBD1 matches 8 bases. The CDR3 spans 12 residues. The germline CDR1 and CDR2 sequences are DFQATT and SNEGSKA (reference sequence). The V segment lost 2 bases and the J segment 11 bases; nucleotides outside the gene matches: 7. The DNA of the CDR3 is TGCAGTGCTAGACCCTCGGGGGACAGGGCTTTCTTT. The encoded protein is CSARPSGDRAFF.

Remarks on this clonotype: This beta chain is a stray read from a library made for alpha chains; its abundance is not meaningful. The chain joins TRBV5-1 to TRBJ2-7, with 9 bases lining up with TRBD1. Trimming took 4 bases from V and 6 from J; bases not matched to a gene: 8. This CDR3 has 14 amino acids. Per the germline V gene, CDR1 is SGHRS and CDR2 is YFSETQ. This CDR3 reads CASSRTGQGSEQYF. CDR3 sequence (DNA): TGCGCCAGCAGCCGGACGGGACAGGGCAGCGAGCAGTACTTC.

This clonotype was recorded at least ten times. This beta chain appears as a stray read in a library generated for alpha chains; its size is not informative. V and J are TRBV5-1 and TRBJ1-2; no definite D call. From germline, CDR1 is SGHRS and CDR2 YFSETQ. The CDR3 is 13 residues long. V dropped 4 bases and J dropped 2 bases, with 9 bases sitting between them. DNA of the CDR3: TGCGCCAGCAGCAACGCATTGAACTATGGCTACACCTTC. Translated: CASSNALNYGYTF.

This clonotype was picked up many times. This beta chain is a stray read from a library made for alpha chains; its abundance is not meaningful. The chain combines TRBV15 with TRBJ2-7; 10 nucleotides match TRBD2. V lost 6 bases to trimming and J lost 4 bases; unmatched junction nucleotides: 3. Germline values: CDR1 LNHNV, CDR2 YYDKDF (reference sequence). The CDR3 sequence is 13 residues long. CDR3 sequence: CATRLAGEYEQYF. CDR3 DNA: TGTGCCACCAGGCTAGCGGGGGAATACGAGCAGTACTTC.

This clonotype was detected many times. This beta chain is off target for a library built for alpha chains, so its abundance means little. The J gene is TRBJ1-2, the V gene TRBV6-2 or TRBV6-3; D uncertain. CDR1 MNHEY and CDR2 SVGEGT come from the germline V gene. V shed 0 bases and J shed 4 bases, with 3 bases lying between them. The CDR3 runs to 12 residues. The chain's CDR3 is CASSYSGYGYTF. CDR3 coding DNA: TGTGCCAGCAGTTACTCCGGCTATGGCTACACCTTC.

This clonotype was detected many times. In a library made to pick up alpha chains, this beta chain is a stray read with a size that means little. V is TRBV4-1 and J is TRBJ1-1, with TRBD1 as a possible D gene (5 bases). The CDR3 spans 13 residues. The germline V and J ends were trimmed by 1 base and 10 bases, with 13 bases remaining between them. Germline assignment: CDR1 MGHRA and CDR2 YSYEKL. CDR3 residues: CASSQVVGTGAFF. Written as DNA, the CDR3 is TGCGCCAGCAGCCAAGTTGTCGGGACCGGAGCTTTCTTT.

This clonotype was observed many times. This beta chain is an unintended read in a library built for alpha chains; its size means little. The chain has TRBV27 and TRBJ1-5; D might be TRBD1 (5 bases). The CDR3 covers 14 residues. Germline-derived CDR1 and CDR2 are MNHEY and SMNVEV (reference sequence). Trimming took 7 bases from V and 6 from J, leaving 16 bases between them. CDR3 sequence (DNA): TGTGCCAGCAACGAAGGGGCGGGGGTTCAGCCCCAGCATTTT. As protein: CASNEGAGVQPQHF.

This clonotype was counted ten times or more. The library was built for alpha chains, so this beta chain is an off-target read and its size means little. The J gene is TRBJ2-2, the V gene TRBV20-1; 9 nucleotides line up with TRBD2. Germline CDR1 reads DFQATT; CDR2 reads SNEGSKA (reference sequence). This CDR3 is built from 14 residues. With V trimmed by 7 bases and J by 6 bases, 9 bases remained unmatched. The DNA for the CDR3 is TGCAGTGGAGGTTTGGCGGGAGGGGCCGGGGAGCTGTTTTTT. Protein: CSGGLAGGAGELFF.

This clonotype was seen at least ten times. Little can be read into the size of this beta chain, an off-target read in a library designed for alpha chains. The genes are TRBV2 and TRBJ2-1; 9 nucleotides align to TRBD1. V was pared by 5 bases and J by 5 bases, with 4 bases of the junction left unmatched. This CDR3 contains 14 residues. CDR1 and CDR2 from the germline V gene are SNHLY and FYNNEI. CDR3 amino acids: CASSSGQGHNEQFF. The CDR3 DNA reads TGTGCCAGCAGTTCGGGACAGGGACACAATGAGCAGTTCTTC.

This clonotype occurred many times. As an off-target read in a library built for alpha chains, this beta chain has a frequency of little significance. The rearrangement joins TRBV28 to TRBJ2-5; D gene uncertain. Germline V gene lookup returns CDR1 MDHEN and CDR2 SYDVKM. V was pared by 10 bases and J by 5 bases, with 8 bases between. CDR3 length: 10 residues. CDR3 sequence reads: CATLLETQYF. CDR3 sequence (DNA): TGTGCCACCCTCTTGGAGACCCAGTACTTC.

This clonotype was detected many times. This beta chain slipped into a library made for alpha chains as a stray read, so its size is not meaningful. V usage is TRBV27 and J usage is TRBJ1-2; D might be TRBD1 (5 bases). The CDR3 runs to 17 residues. V dropped 7 bases and J dropped 2 bases, with 23 bases sitting between them. CDR1 is MNHEY and CDR2 is SMNVEV in the germline V gene (reference sequence). CDR3 protein: CASNSLGKTGANYGYTF. The CDR3 coding sequence is TGTGCCAGCAATAGTTTGGGGAAGACCGGGGCCAACTATGGCTACACCTTC.

This clonotype was seen repeatedly, ten times or more. This beta chain turned up in a library designed for alpha chains; as an off-target read, its abundance says little. This sequence joins TRBV27 and TRBJ2-7; D not certain. The germline V and J ends were trimmed by 6 bases and 5 bases, with 14 bases remaining between them. Germline CDR1 and CDR2: MNHEY and SMNVEV (reference sequence). The CDR3 totals 13 residues. CDR3 sequence (DNA): TGTGCCAGCAGCCGAGGTGCTTCCGACGAGCAGTACTTC. Its translation is CASSRGASDEQYF.

This clonotype was detected only a few times. This sequence may be a read error, since a much larger clone differs from it by one base. This beta chain slipped into a library made for alpha chains as a stray read, so its size is not meaningful. DNA of the CDR3: TGTGCCAGCAGTGAGGACAGAACTTTACGCTACGAGCAGTACTTC. The encoded protein is CASSEDRTLRYEQYF. This chain joins TRBV2 and TRBJ2-7; a possible D gene is TRBD1 (6 bases). Germline V gives CDR1 SNHLY, CDR2 FYNNEI. The CDR3 runs to 15 residues. The germline V and J ends were trimmed by 3 bases and 3 bases, with 15 bases remaining between them.

This clonotype was detected a few times. Found in a library prepared for alpha chains, this beta chain is an off-target read, and its abundance has little meaning. CDR3 nucleotide sequence: TGCGCCAGCAGCTTGGGGCCTCGGACATTCACTGAAGCTTTCTTT. Protein: CASSLGPRTFTEAFF. The chain uses TRBV5-1 and TRBJ1-1, with D perhaps matching TRBD1 (5 bases). This CDR3 is 15 amino acids long. Trimming stripped 0 bases from V and 4 bases from J, with 13 bases between. Germline V CDR1 and CDR2: SGHRS, YFSETQ.